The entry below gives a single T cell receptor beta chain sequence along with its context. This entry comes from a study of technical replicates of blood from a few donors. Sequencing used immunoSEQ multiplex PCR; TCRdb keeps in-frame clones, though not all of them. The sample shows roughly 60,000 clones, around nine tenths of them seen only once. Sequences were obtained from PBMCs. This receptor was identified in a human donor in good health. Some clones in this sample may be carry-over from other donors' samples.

The CDR3 DNA follows: TGTGCCAGCAGCTCGCTCCCGGGGACAGGGGTACTCTACGAGCAGTACTTC. Residues: CASSSLPGTGVLYEQYF. The gene calls are TRBV7-9 and TRBJ2-7; 10 bases match TRBD1. Trimming at V came to 4 bases and at J to 3 bases, leaving 12 bases not matched to a gene. Germline CDR1 reads SEHNR; CDR2 reads FQNEAQ (reference sequence). The CDR3 covers 17 residues. Complete variable domain (other parts from reference TRBV7-9 and TRBJ2-7): DTGVSQNPRHKITKRGQNVTFRCDPISEHNRLYWYRQTLGQGPEFLTYFQNEAQLEKSRLLSDRFSAERPKGSFSTLEIQRTEQGDSAMYLCASSSLPGTGVLYEQYFGPGTRLTVT.